The 19 T cell receptor beta chains in this list originate from one sample, sequenced in a study of blood T cell repertoires in COVID-19. Clones were sequenced by immunoSEQ multiplex PCR, and TCRdb holds only the in-frame ones, with some missing. The table records some 390,000 clones, 85% to 90% of them present only once. Sequencing input: peripheral blood. The receptors derive from a human donor in a cohort sampled during active COVID-19.

This clone was counted a few times. The chain links TRBV7-2 to TRBJ2-1; 15 bases are shared with TRBD2. The germline CDR1 and CDR2 sequences are SGHTA and FQGNSA. The CDR3 is made up of 18 amino acids. The junction had 8 bases not matched to a gene; V was cut back by 4 bases and J by 4 bases. The CDR3: CASSWTSGGARVYNEQFF. CDR3 bases: TGTGCCAGCAGCTGGACTAGCGGGGGGGCCCGAGTGTACAATGAGCAGTTCTTC.

Comments on this clone: In the same sample, other DNA sequences code for this CDR3. The V and J genes are TRBV2 and TRBJ2-5, with a weak D call TRBD1 (5 bases). This CDR3 region has 13 residues. Looked up from germline, CDR1 is SNHLY and CDR2 is FYNNEI. The ends were cut back, 4 bases at V and 1 base at J, with 7 bases in the middle. Here the CDR3 DNA reads TGTGCCAGCAGTGGAGACAGCCAAGAGACCCAGTACTTC. Translation gives CASSGDSQETQYF. The whole variable domain, filled in from reference TRBV2 and TRBJ2-5, reads EPEVTQTPSHQVTQMGQEVILRCVPISNHLYFYWYRQILGQKVEFLVSFYNNEISEKSEIFDDQFSVERPDGSNFTLKIRSTKLEDSAMYFCASSGDSQETQYFGPGTRLLVL.

This chain uses TRBV6-1 with TRBJ1-2; D may be TRBD1 (6 bases). CDR1 is MNHNS, CDR2 SASEGT, per germline. The CDR3 is 16 amino acids. Trimming shortened V by 4 bases and J by 5 bases, and 20 bases separated the two germline ends. CDR3 residues: CASSVQGGSRGYGYTF. DNA for the CDR3: TGTGCCAGCAGTGTACAGGGTGGAAGCCGGGGATATGGCTACACCTTC.

This chain joins TRBV3-1 (or the pseudogene TRBV3-2) and TRBJ2-6; no clear D. The germline gives CDR1 LGHDT, CDR2 YNNKEL (reference sequence). The CDR3 runs 17 residues. Trimming pared 2 bases from V and 3 bases from J, leaving 14 bases between. In DNA, the CDR3 is TGTGCCAGCAGCCAAACAATCTTGTTTGGTGGGGCCAACGTCCTGACTTTC. It translates to CASSQTILFGGANVLTF.

CDR3 coding DNA: TGCGCCAGCAGCCCCTCCGACAGGCTAGAAAGCAATAATGAAAAACTGTTTTTT. This encodes CASSPSDRLESNNEKLFF. The chain joins TRBV4-1 to TRBJ1-4; D might be TRBD1 (6 bases). The CDR3 sequence is 18 residues long. Trimming pared 4 bases from V and 4 bases from J, leaving 22 bases between. Germline lookup yields CDR1 MGHRA and CDR2 YSYEKL.

This sequence joins TRBV24-1 and TRBJ1-4; D is unclear. The germline V and J ends were trimmed by 9 bases and 6 bases, with 22 bases remaining between them. The germline CDR1 and CDR2 sequences are KGHDR and SFDVKD. CDR3 length: 16 amino acids. The CDR3 loop is CATRSKTSSGDEKLFF. The CDR3 nucleotides are TGTGCCACCCGTTCTAAGACTTCCTCCGGGGATGAAAAACTGTTTTTT.

This clone has just one count. The chain has TRBV7-3 and TRBJ2-3; TRBD2 matches 13 bases. Germline CDR1 is SGHTA and CDR2 is FQGTGA. V gave up 4 bases and J gave up 3 bases; unmatched junction bases: 10. The CDR3 covers 18 residues. CDR3 amino acids: CASSSLRLAGGPTDTQYF. The CDR3, as DNA: TGTGCCAGCAGCTCCCTCCGACTAGCGGGGGGCCCGACAGATACGCAGTATTTT.

V gene TRBV2 combines with J gene TRBJ1-5; D gene uncertain. The V end was cut by 9 bases, the J end by 0 bases, with 12 bases between. From germline, CDR1 is SNHLY and CDR2 FYNNEI. The CDR3 consists of 14 residues. The DNA for the CDR3 is TGTGCCAGAGGAGGAATTAATAGCAATCAGCCCCAGCATTTT. Translated, it gives CARGGINSNQPQHF.

V usage is TRBV7-8 and J usage is TRBJ1-1; TRBD1 aligns across 8 bases. CDR1 is SGHVS, CDR2 FQNEAQ, per germline. The CDR3 length is 17 residues. Trimming took 7 bases from V and 1 from J; bases not matched to a gene: 14. CDR3 DNA sequence: TGTGCCAGCACCTCGGCGGGGACAGGAGGCCCGAACACTGAAGCTTTCTTT. Protein sequence: CASTSAGTGGPNTEAFF.

This clone was detected only a few times. The chain combines TRBV19 with TRBJ2-2; TRBD1 matches 10 bases. The CDR3 is 14 residues long. In germline, CDR1 is LNHDA, CDR2 SQIVND (reference sequence). After removal of 8 bases from V and 3 bases from J, the junction contained 3 bases not matched to a gene. The CDR3 protein is CASGGQGYTGELFF. The CDR3 DNA is TGTGCCAGTGGGGGACAGGGGTACACCGGGGAGCTGTTTTTT.

This chain joins TRBV6-7 and TRBJ1-5; D is perhaps TRBD1 (6 bases). Being an ORF, TRBV6-7 has a function that is uncertain. This CDR3 contains 18 residues. V lost 2 bases and J lost 3, with 20 bases in between. The CDR3 bases are TGTGCCAGCAGTTACCCAATTACCCGAGACAGGCACAATCAGCCCCAGCATTTT. Protein sequence: CASSYPITRDRHNQPQHF.

This rearrangement joins TRBV6-5 to TRBJ2-7; no clear D gene. Germline CDR1 is MNHEY and CDR2 is SVGAGI. The CDR3 spans 12 residues. Trimming removed 6 bases at V and 4 bases at J, with 10 bases between. This CDR3 reads CASSQIGYEQYF. CDR3 nucleotides: TGTGCCAGCAGCCAGATTGGTTACGAGCAGTACTTC.

This clone came up once. The gene calls are TRBV3-1 (or the pseudogene TRBV3-2) and TRBJ2-3, with 10 positions matching TRBD1. The V gene end was trimmed by 6 bases and the J gene end by 2 bases; junction bases not matched to a gene: 8. Germline V lookup: CDR1 LGHDT, CDR2 YNNKEL (reference sequence). The CDR3 extends over 16 amino acids. In DNA, the CDR3 is TGTGCCAGCAGTCCCACCGGGACAGGGGTCACAGATACGCAGTATTTT. Amino acids: CASSPTGTGVTDTQYF.

The V call is TRBV5-4, the J call TRBJ2-7; the D is unclear. This CDR3 has 15 amino acids. Germline CDR1 and CDR2: SGHNT and YYREEE (reference sequence). V shed 0 bases and J shed 4 bases, with 14 bases lying between them. Here the CDR3 DNA reads TGTGCCAGCAGCTTGGGTGAACCTAGTATGTACGAGCAGTACTTC. Translation gives CASSLGEPSMYEQYF.

The genes are TRBV25-1 and TRBJ2-5; D may be TRBD2 (7 bases). Trimming took 6 bases from V and 5 from J, leaving 22 bases between them. The CDR3 is 16 amino acids. CDR1 is MGHDK, CDR2 SYGVNS, per germline. The DNA of the CDR3 is TGTGCCAGCAGAGGAGGGGGACCCGGGGGGATCGAGACCCAGTACTTC. Translation gives CASRGGGPGGIETQYF.

The chain carries TRBV10-3 and TRBJ2-1, with 14 bases that match TRBD2. The CDR3 sequence is 15 residues long. Germline CDR1 ENHRY, CDR2 SYGVKD. Trimming removed 7 bases from V and 7 bases from J; junction bases left unmatched: 6. This CDR3 reads CAITPTSGGANEQFF. CDR3 nucleotides: TGTGCCATCACCCCGACTAGCGGGGGGGCAAATGAGCAGTTCTTC.

This clone was seen a handful of times. J is TRBJ2-7 and V is TRBV10-3; TRBD2 matches at 10 bases. The ends lost 4 bases at V and 4 bases at J; junction bases unmatched: 4. Germline V gene data show CDR1 as ENHRY and CDR2 as SYGVKD. This CDR3 contains 14 residues. CDR3 residues: CAISAGTSEYEQYF. As DNA, the CDR3 is TGTGCCATCAGTGCCGGGACTAGCGAATACGAGCAGTACTTC.

This rearrangement joins TRBV11-2 to TRBJ2-2; D unclear. The CDR3 extends over 16 amino acids. Germline V CDR1 and CDR2: SGHAT, FQNNGV. The germline V and J ends were trimmed by 5 bases and 6 bases, with 19 bases remaining between them. CDR3 loop: CASSRLRGKRSGELFF. The CDR3 DNA reads as TGTGCCAGCAGCCGTCTTCGAGGAAAGAGATCCGGGGAGCTGTTTTTT. The full variable domain, with the rest looked up from reference TRBV11-2 and TRBJ2-2, is EAGVAQSPRYKIIEKRQSVAFWCNPISGHATLYWYQQILGQGPKLLIQFQNNGVVDDSQLPKDRFSAERLKGVDSTLKIQPAKLEDSAVYLCASSRLRGKRSGELFFGEGSRLTVL.

This chain connects TRBV13 to TRBJ2-1; D is ambiguous. This CDR3 comprises 14 residues. Trimming pared 4 bases from V and 0 bases from J, leaving 7 bases between. Germline V gene sequence: CDR1 PRHDT, CDR2 FYEKMQ (reference sequence). The CDR3 DNA is TGTGCCAGCAGCTCCCGCGGCTCCTACAATGAGCAGTTCTTC. It codes for CASSSRGSYNEQFF.